These 16 T cell receptor beta chains were sequenced from one sample in a study of shared T cell receptors in the human thymus. Assay used: immunoSEQ multiplex PCR; TCRdb lists only in-frame clones, some missing. The sample holds hundreds of thousands of clones, 80% to 90% seen once. The data also belong to a second study, concerning human thymus T cells.

The sample taken for sequencing was thymocytes. The receptors originated from a girl under three years old with a congenital heart defect.

V is TRBV28 and J is TRBJ2-1, with 8 nucleotides matching TRBD2. The CDR3 loop spans 16 amino acids. CDR1 is MDHEN and CDR2 is SYDVKM in the germline V gene. The J segment lost 8 bases and the V segment lost 2 bases, leaving 11 bases of the junction unmatched. CDR3 in DNA: TGTGCCAGCAGTTTAGGGGAGGTGGCGGGGGGTTATGAGCAGTTCTTC. The encoded protein is CASSLGEVAGGYEQFF.

This chain connects TRBV25-1 to TRBJ1-1; D gene ambiguous. V dropped 6 bases and J dropped 1 base, with 21 bases sitting between them. Germline CDR1 is MGHDK and CDR2 is SYGVNS. This CDR3 is 17 amino acids long. CDR3 sequence: CASRSTRGRHPNTEAFF. For the CDR3, the DNA is TGTGCCAGCAGGTCAACCCGAGGGAGACACCCGAACACTGAAGCTTTCTTT.

This clone was seen a few times. The chain joins TRBV6-5 to TRBJ2-5, with D possibly being TRBD1 (5 bases). V gave up 2 bases and J gave up 5 bases, with 15 bases separating them. The CDR3 is 15 amino acids. Germline V gene lookup returns CDR1 MNHEY and CDR2 SVGAGI. CDR3 DNA: TGTGCCAGCAGTTACGACAGAGCCACTGGGGAGACCCAGTACTTC. Protein: CASSYDRATGETQYF.

This chain links TRBV28 with TRBJ2-3; possible D gene TRBD2, 5 bases. CDR3 length: 13 residues. The germline V gene has CDR1 MDHEN and CDR2 SYDVKM. Trimming removed 6 bases from V and 4 bases from J, with 11 bases in between. CDR3 region: CASSLTSADTQYF. As DNA, the CDR3 is TGTGCCAGCAGCCTCACTAGTGCAGATACGCAGTATTTT.

Details on this clone: Other nucleotide sequences in the sample specify the same CDR3. This chain connects TRBV15 to TRBJ2-7; a weak D match, TRBD1 (5 bases). V lost 0 bases and J lost 1, with 13 bases in between. CDR3 length: 16 residues. Germline V CDR1 and CDR2: LNHNV, YYDKDF (reference sequence). The CDR3, as DNA: TGTGCCACCAGCAGAGATCAGCAGGGTACATCCTACGAGCAGTACTTC. This gives the protein CATSRDQQGTSYEQYF.

Here the CDR3 reads CASSQDSQGEETQYF. CDR3 nucleotides: TGCGCCAGCAGCCAAGATTCGCAGGGTGAAGAGACCCAGTACTTC. The chain links TRBV4-3 to TRBJ2-5, with a weak D call TRBD1 (5 bases). This CDR3 has 15 residues. Trimming left V 0 bases short and J 3 bases short, with 11 bases between. Looked up from germline, CDR1 is LGHNA and CDR2 is YSLEER.

Only a few counts were recorded for this clone. The chain couples TRBV19 to TRBJ1-5; no reliable D call. The V end lost 7 bases, the J end lost 6 bases, and 16 bases lay between the germline ends. Germline loops: CDR1 LNHDA, CDR2 SQIVND (reference sequence). This CDR3 comprises 14 residues. DNA of the CDR3: TGTGCCAGTAACCGAGGGTTTAGGACTCAGCCCCAGCATTTT. This codes for CASNRGFRTQPQHF.

This clone was seen a few times. The V call is TRBV7-2, the J call TRBJ2-1, with 14 positions matching TRBD2. With 2 bases clipped from V and 6 bases from J, the junction kept 3 bases outside the gene matches. This CDR3 has 16 residues. Per the germline V gene, CDR1 is SGHTA and CDR2 is FQGNSA. The CDR3: CASSLPTSGGANEQFF. In DNA form, the CDR3 reads TGTGCCAGCAGCTTACCGACTAGCGGGGGGGCCAATGAGCAGTTCTTC.

J is TRBJ2-7 and V is TRBV5-1, with 9 bases aligning to TRBD1. Germline V gene data show CDR1 as SGHRS and CDR2 as YFSETQ. This CDR3 has 15 residues. The V gene end was trimmed by 5 bases and the J gene end by 2 bases; junction bases not matched to a gene: 8. The CDR3 bases are TGCGCCAGCAGAGTTAGGACAGGGGCAGCCTACGAGCAGTACTTC. Amino acid sequence: CASRVRTGAAYEQYF.

The rearrangement joins TRBV19 to TRBJ1-2; 7 nucleotides align to TRBD1. The ends lost 6 bases at V and 1 base at J; junction bases unmatched: 5. CDR1 is LNHDA, CDR2 SQIVND, per germline (reference sequence). The CDR3 is 14 amino acids. In DNA, the CDR3 is TGTGCCAGTAGCGGGACAGCACATAACTATGGCTACACCTTC. Encoded protein: CASSGTAHNYGYTF.

This CDR3 is CASSPPGQGASGELFF. As DNA, the CDR3 is TGTGCCAGCTCACCACCGGGACAGGGGGCATCCGGGGAGCTGTTTTTT. The chain joins TRBV18 to TRBJ2-2, with 12 bases aligning to TRBD1. The V gene's germline CDR1 is KGHSH and CDR2 LQKENI. The CDR3 consists of 16 residues. V lost 0 bases and J lost 6; bases outside the gene matches: 2.

The chain joins TRBV5-4 to TRBJ2-3; 8 positions agree with TRBD2. CDR3 size: 19 residues. V dropped 1 base and J dropped 4; count of bases not matched to a gene: 17. The germline gives CDR1 SGHNT, CDR2 YYREEE (reference sequence). The CDR3 bases are TGTGCCAGCAGCTTGCACCAGCGGGGGCTCTTTCAAGTCCCAGATACGCAGTATTTT. Translated, it gives CASSLHQRGLFQVPDTQYF.

V and J are TRBV12-5 and TRBJ2-6; D might be TRBD2 (6 bases). The CDR3 consists of 19 residues. Between the trimmed V and J ends, which lost 2 bases and 0 bases, there was a span of 17 bases. Germline CDR1 LGHNT, CDR2 FRNRAP. CDR3 protein: CASGLPGGGRNSGANVLTF. The CDR3 nucleotides are TGTGCTAGTGGTTTGCCCGGGGGTGGCAGAAACTCTGGGGCCAACGTCCTGACTTTC.

V usage is TRBV6-5 and J usage is TRBJ2-7, with a possible D match to TRBD1 (6 bases). The CDR3 runs to 12 residues. CDR1 is MNHEY, CDR2 SVGAGI, per germline. Trimming pared 5 bases from V and 12 bases from J, leaving 17 bases between. As DNA, the CDR3 is TGTGCCAGCAGTCAAACACAGGGAACACTGTACTTC. Translated: CASSQTQGTLYF.

DNA of the CDR3: TGTGCCAGTAGCCCACAGGAGCCCTATGGCTACACCTTC. Encoded protein: CASSPQEPYGYTF. This chain links TRBV19 with TRBJ1-2; D may be TRBD1 (5 bases). V was cut by 6 bases and J by 4 bases, with 12 bases left in between. CDR3 length: 13 amino acids. CDR1 and CDR2 from the germline V gene are LNHDA and SQIVND (reference sequence).

The gene calls are TRBV18 and TRBJ1-1; no clear D. CDR1 is KGHSH and CDR2 is LQKENI in the germline V gene. The CDR3 loop spans 15 amino acids. Trimming removed 6 bases at V and 2 bases at J, with 16 bases between. The CDR3 region is CASSPHAPENTEAFF. The CDR3 DNA sequence: TGTGCCAGCTCTCCTCACGCTCCAGAAAACACTGAAGCTTTCTTT. The variable domain in full, with the rest retrieved from reference TRBV18 and TRBJ1-1, is NAGVMQNPRHLVRRRGQEARLRCSPMKGHSHVYWYRQLPEEGLKFMVYLQKENIIDESGMPKERFSAEFPKEGPSILRIQQVVRGDSAAYFCASSPHAPENTEAFFGQGTRLTVV.